The 23 T cell receptor beta chains in this list originate from one sample, sequenced in a study of identical twins (dated by TCRdb to the mid-2010s). Preparation of the library involved 5' RACE. The sequencer listed for this sample is Illumina HiSeq 2000. TCRdb cleaned the public reads at Q25 with fastp, built clones with MiXCR and kept in-frame beta chains. Each record represents a unique CDR3 protein, reported with the most common genes and DNA among its rows. For this sample there are 650,000 to 750,000 distinct CDR3 sequences; 21% appear just once. The ten biggest clones cover approximately 4.5% of the sample. A further study also used this sample, focusing on T cells expressing NK-cell markers.

The specimen was PBMCs. These receptors came from a woman younger than 30 in good health.

The chain couples TRBV20-1 to TRBJ2-1; D ambiguous. The ends were cut back, 4 bases at V and 8 bases at J, with 12 bases in the middle. CDR1 and CDR2 from the germline V gene are DFQATT and SNEGSKA (reference sequence). The CDR3 contains 12 residues. The CDR3 spells CSAKVQAHEQFF. The DNA of the CDR3 is TGCAGTGCTAAGGTCCAAGCCCATGAGCAGTTCTTC.

This chain links TRBV11-3 with TRBJ2-1, with D possibly being TRBD2 (5 bases). The V end lost 1 base, the J end lost 3 bases, and 16 bases lay between the germline ends. The CDR3 has 17 residues. Germline V lookup: CDR1 SGHNT, CDR2 YENEEA. CDR3 loop: CASSLGSGVDGYNEQFF. For the CDR3, the DNA is TGTGCCAGCAGCTTAGGATCCGGGGTGGACGGCTACAATGAGCAGTTCTTC.

This clonotype occurred a few times. The chain employs TRBV6-4 and TRBJ2-2, with unresolved D. The V end lost 4 bases, the J end lost 1 base, and 13 bases lay between the germline ends. Germline CDR1 and CDR2: MRHNA and SNTAGT. There are 16 residues in the CDR3. CDR3 in amino acids: CASSVKGPENTGELFF. DNA for the CDR3: TGTGCCAGCAGTGTCAAGGGCCCAGAGAACACCGGGGAGCTGTTTTTT.

This clonotype was counted many times. The chain recombines TRBV12-3 or TRBV12-4 with TRBJ1-5, with TRBD1 matching 10 bases. The CDR3 runs 16 residues. Trimming took 5 bases from V and 6 from J; bases not matched to a gene: 10. This CDR3 reads CASSPYRDRGTQPQHF. The CDR3 DNA follows: TGTGCCAGCAGTCCATACCGGGACAGGGGTACTCAGCCCCAGCATTTT.

The chain uses TRBV5-1 and TRBJ2-7; 9 bases align to TRBD1. Germline CDR1 SGHRS, CDR2 YFSETQ. This CDR3 spans 13 amino acids. V gave up 6 bases and J gave up 4 bases; unmatched junction bases: 5. The CDR3 loop reads CASMGQGGYEQYF. CDR3 nucleotides: TGCGCCAGCATGGGACAGGGTGGATACGAGCAGTACTTC.

This sequence joins TRBV9 and TRBJ1-1; 7 positions agree with TRBD1. This CDR3 contains 14 residues. Germline V gives CDR1 SGDLS, CDR2 YYNGEE. The trim removed 4 bases at V and 1 base at J, leaving 4 bases unmatched. CDR3 sequence (DNA): TGTGCCAGCAGCCCGACAGGGCAGAACACTGAAGCTTTCTTT. Protein: CASSPTGQNTEAFF.

The chain carries TRBV2 and TRBJ2-3; D gene unclear. V was shortened by 5 bases and J by 0 bases, with 9 bases between the two germline ends. Germline V gene sequence: CDR1 SNHLY, CDR2 FYNNEI. The CDR3 is 14 amino acids. CDR3 amino acids: CASSHLTSTDTQYF. The CDR3 DNA sequence: TGTGCCAGCAGTCACTTAACTAGCACAGATACGCAGTATTTT.

The chain joins TRBV24-1 to TRBJ2-7; D might be TRBD1 (6 bases). Germline CDR1 and CDR2: KGHDR and SFDVKD. This CDR3 spans 14 amino acids. The V gene lost 2 bases and the J gene lost 5 bases, with 12 bases spanning the gap. DNA for the CDR3: TGTGCCACCAGTGATTCGAACAGGGCCCACGAGCAGTACTTC. Protein product: CATSDSNRAHEQYF.

This clonotype was observed a few times. This chain uses TRBV12-3 or TRBV12-4 with TRBJ2-2, with 8 positions matching TRBD1. The trim removed 6 bases at V and 1 base at J, leaving 7 bases unmatched. The length of the CDR3 is 16 residues. CDR3 coding DNA: TGTGCCAGCAGCCTACGGGGGACAGGGAACACCGGGGAGCTGTTTTTT. As protein: CASSLRGTGNTGELFF.

V is TRBV5-1 and J is TRBJ2-7, with 12 bases fitting TRBD1. The CDR3 totals 17 residues. The V gene end was trimmed by 4 bases and the J gene end by 0 bases; junction bases not matched to a gene: 8. Germline V lookup: CDR1 SGHRS, CDR2 YFSETQ. The DNA for the CDR3 is TGCGCCAGCAGCCTGGGACAGGGGGCGAAACTCTCCTACGAGCAGTACTTC. Translation gives CASSLGQGAKLSYEQYF.

This chain links TRBV25-1 with TRBJ2-3; 8 bases are a match to TRBD1. Germline V lookup: CDR1 MGHDK, CDR2 SYGVNS. J gave up 1 base and V 4 bases, and 7 bases lay outside the gene matches. CDR3 length equals 16 residues. The CDR3 sequence is CASSAQQGGRTDTQYF. Here the CDR3 DNA reads TGTGCCAGCAGTGCCCAACAGGGGGGACGCACAGATACGCAGTATTTT.

The gene calls are TRBV7-3 and TRBJ2-3; 10 bases fit TRBD2. CDR3 size: 16 residues. V gave up 0 bases and J gave up 5 bases; unmatched junction bases: 5. Germline V gene lookup returns CDR1 SGHTA and CDR2 FQGTGA. CDR3 sequence: CASSLTSGGAVDTQYF. The DNA for the CDR3 is TGTGCCAGCAGCTTAACGAGCGGGGGGGCCGTAGATACGCAGTATTTT.

J is TRBJ2-1 and V is TRBV12-3 or TRBV12-4, with 8 bases that match TRBD2. Trimming cost V 6 bases and J 7 bases; bases outside gene matches: 11. The CDR3 has 15 residues. CDR3 bases: TGTGCCAGCAGCCCGCCGCGGGGGGAACTTAATGAGCAGTTCTTC. Translating gives CASSPPRGELNEQFF.

J is TRBJ2-6 and V is TRBV7-6; 11 bases are shared with TRBD2. Germline V gene sequence: CDR1 SGHVS, CDR2 FNYEAQ. The CDR3 length is 19 residues. The V and J ends lost 0 bases and 0 bases, in that order; junction bases with no gene match: 4. The CDR3 region has the DNA TGTGCCAGCAGCTTAGCGATGGGACTAGCGGTCTCTGGGGCCAACGTCCTGACTTTC. This encodes CASSLAMGLAVSGANVLTF. Combining the CDR3 with reference TRBV7-6 and TRBJ2-6 gives the whole variable domain GAGVSQSPRYKVTKRGQDVALRCDPISGHVSLYWYRQALGQGPEFLTYFNYEAQQDKSGLPNDRFSAERPEGSISTLTIQRTEQRDSAMYRCASSLAMGLAVSGANVLTFGAGSRLTVL.

This clonotype was detected a few times. This chain connects TRBV20-1 to TRBJ1-2; 7 nucleotides line up with TRBD1. CDR3 length: 14 amino acids. Germline CDR1 and CDR2: DFQATT and SNEGSKA (reference sequence). V lost 3 bases and J lost 4; bases outside the gene matches: 8. CDR3 nucleotides: TGCAGTGCTAGGGAGGGGGCATCTACCTATGGCTACACCTTC. Protein product: CSAREGASTYGYTF.

The sample holds a few counts of this clonotype. The genes are TRBV7-9 and TRBJ2-7; D gene ambiguous. CDR3 length: 14 residues. Trimming left V 4 bases short and J 4 bases short, with 14 bases between. Germline V gene lookup returns CDR1 SEHNR and CDR2 FQNEAQ (reference sequence). The CDR3, as DNA: TGTGCCAGCAGCTCCTTTGCGGTTGAATACGAGCAGTACTTC. It codes for CASSSFAVEYEQYF.

This clonotype was seen more than once but under ten times. DNA for the CDR3: TGTGCCAGCAGCTTAGATGGACAGGGAAGTGGCTACACCTTC. The encoded protein is CASSLDGQGSGYTF. J is TRBJ1-2 and V is TRBV7-9; 8 positions match TRBD1. The CDR3 is 14 amino acids. V trimming: 1 base; J trimming: 7 bases; junction bases outside the gene matches: 5. Per the germline V gene, CDR1 is SEHNR and CDR2 is FQNEAQ (reference sequence). Supplemented by reference TRBV7-9 and TRBJ1-2, the full variable domain reads DTGVSQNPRHKITKRGQNVTFRCDPISEHNRLYWYRQTLGQGPEFLTYFQNEAQLEKSRLLSDRFSAERPKGSFSTLEIQRTEQGDSAMYLCASSLDGQGSGYTFGSGTRLTVV.

The chain has TRBV7-9 and TRBJ2-7; TRBD2 is a possible D gene (6 bases). V gave up 0 bases and J gave up 3 bases, with 15 bases separating them. CDR1 SEHNR and CDR2 FQNEAQ come from the germline V gene (reference sequence). The CDR3 length is 16 residues. This CDR3 is CASSLARRGRDYEQYF. The CDR3 DNA follows: TGTGCCAGCAGCTTAGCGAGGCGGGGTCGAGACTACGAGCAGTACTTC.

The CDR3 DNA is TGCAGCGTCCCCATAGTGGGCGGAACTGAAGCTTTCTTT. Amino acid sequence: CSVPIVGGTEAFF. V usage is TRBV29-1 and J usage is TRBJ1-1; D gene uncertain. Trimming removed 6 bases from V and 5 bases from J, with 16 bases in between. Germline assignment: CDR1 SQVTM and CDR2 ANQGSEA. The CDR3 has 13 amino acids.

The chain uses TRBV18 and TRBJ2-4; D is unresolved. The CDR3 runs to 16 residues. The ends were cut back, 0 bases at V and 3 bases at J, with 12 bases in the middle. CDR1 and CDR2 (germline): KGHSH, LQKENI. The CDR3 DNA reads TGTGCCAGCTCACCACCAAACTTTAAAGGCAAAAACATTCAGTACTTC. It encodes CASSPPNFKGKNIQYF.

This chain joins TRBV10-3 and TRBJ2-1; no clear D gene. Germline values: CDR1 ENHRY, CDR2 SYGVKD. This CDR3 comprises 13 residues. The V gene lost 6 bases and the J gene lost 4 bases, with 10 bases spanning the gap. In nucleotides, the CDR3 is TGTGCCATCAGGGCCGACACTTACAATGAGCAGTTCTTC. Translated, it gives CAIRADTYNEQFF.

J is TRBJ2-1 and V is TRBV6-1; TRBD2 aligns across 9 bases. The CDR3 spans 14 residues. Germline CDR1 and CDR2: MNHNS and SASEGT. V trimming: 6 bases; J trimming: 8 bases; junction bases outside the gene matches: 8. CDR3 in amino acids: CASSTGTSQDEQFF. The CDR3 DNA reads TGTGCCAGCAGCACCGGGACTAGCCAGGATGAGCAGTTCTTC.

This clonotype has just a few counts. The V and J genes are TRBV27 and TRBJ2-5; 14 bases are a match to TRBD2. The CDR3 loop spans 20 amino acids. V gave up 6 bases and J gave up 5 bases; unmatched junction bases: 20. Germline-derived CDR1 and CDR2 are MNHEY and SMNVEV (reference sequence). The CDR3 DNA is TGTGCCAGCAGCCCTCAGCCAATTCCCGGGACTAGCGGGAGTAGGGAGACCCAGTACTTC. Translating gives CASSPQPIPGTSGSRETQYF.